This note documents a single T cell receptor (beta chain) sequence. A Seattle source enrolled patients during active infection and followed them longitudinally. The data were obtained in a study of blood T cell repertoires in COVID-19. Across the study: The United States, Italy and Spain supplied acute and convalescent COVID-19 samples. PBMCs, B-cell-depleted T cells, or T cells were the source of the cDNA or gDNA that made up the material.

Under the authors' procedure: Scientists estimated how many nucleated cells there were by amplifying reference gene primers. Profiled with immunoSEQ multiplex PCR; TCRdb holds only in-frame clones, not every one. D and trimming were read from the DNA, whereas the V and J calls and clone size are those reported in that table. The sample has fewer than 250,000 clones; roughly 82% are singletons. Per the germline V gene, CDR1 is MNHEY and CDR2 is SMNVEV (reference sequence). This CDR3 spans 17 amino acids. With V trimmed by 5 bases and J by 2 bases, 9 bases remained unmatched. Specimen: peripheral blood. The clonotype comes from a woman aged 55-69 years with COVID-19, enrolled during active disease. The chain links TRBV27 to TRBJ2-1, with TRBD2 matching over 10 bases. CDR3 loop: CASSLDSGGTAYNEQFF. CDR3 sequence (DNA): TGTGCCAGCAGTCTTGATAGCGGGGGGACCGCCTACAATGAGCAGTTCTTC.